Shown below are 24 T cell receptor beta chains from a single sample sequenced in a study of CD8+ T cells in alopecia areata. Noted treatment: oral pan-JAK inhibitor, 5-10 mg twice daily. Extraction of RNA preceded its reverse transcription into cDNA, which served as the sequencing template. The assay was immunoSEQ multiplex PCR, and TCRdb's table has in-frame clones only and misses some. The data hold around 160,000 clones, with around three fifths observed a single time. The sample was CD4+ T cells sorted from blood, taken at week 24, from a patient treated with tofacitinib. These receptors were taken from a human donor with alopecia areata.

The rearrangement uses TRBV29-1 and TRBJ2-7; 9 positions agree with TRBD2. Germline V lookup: CDR1 SQVTM, CDR2 ANQGSEA. The CDR3 is 15 residues long. The V gene end was trimmed by 0 bases and the J gene end by 2 bases; junction bases not matched to a gene: 5. The CDR3 nucleotides read TGCAGCGTTGAAGAACCTAGCGGGGATGCCTACGAGCAGTACTTC. Protein product: CSVEEPSGDAYEQYF.

The V call is TRBV5-1, the J call TRBJ1-2, with unresolved D. V lost 0 bases and J 2 bases, leaving 14 bases between the germline ends. The CDR3 is 16 amino acids. Germline V CDR1 and CDR2: SGHRS, YFSETQ. CDR3: CASSLDASTANYGYTF. CDR3 coding DNA: TGCGCCAGCAGCTTGGACGCCTCTACTGCCAACTATGGCTACACCTTC.

The genes are TRBV5-1 and TRBJ2-5; TRBD2 is a possible D gene (5 bases). Germline loops: CDR1 SGHRS, CDR2 YFSETQ. The CDR3 contains 12 residues. Between the trimmed V and J ends, which lost 7 bases and 5 bases, there was a span of 12 bases. In DNA, the CDR3 is TGCGCCAGCGAAGCGGACGGGGAGACCCAGTACTTC. It translates to CASEADGETQYF. Filled out from reference TRBV5-1 and TRBJ2-5, the complete variable domain reads KAGVTQTPRYLIKTRGQQVTLSCSPISGHRSVSWYQQTPGQGLQFLFEYFSETQRNKGNFPGRFSGRQFSNSRSEMNVSTLELGDSALYLCASEADGETQYFGPGTRLLVL.

The CDR3 DNA follows: TGCGCCAGCAGCCAAGATCGGCCACGCGCCTACGAGCAGTACTTC. It specifies CASSQDRPRAYEQYF. This chain joins TRBV4-1 and TRBJ2-7; D call uncertain. The V gene's germline CDR1 is MGHRA and CDR2 YSYEKL. Trimming removed 0 bases at V and 2 bases at J, with 11 bases between. CDR3 length: 15 amino acids.

The chain has TRBV7-9 and TRBJ2-7, with D maybe TRBD2 (5 bases). Per germline, CDR1 SEHNR and CDR2 FQNEAQ (reference sequence). The germline V and J ends were trimmed by 2 bases and 5 bases, with 10 bases remaining between them. The CDR3 runs 13 residues. This chain's CDR3 is CASSLSEVNEQYF. In DNA form, the CDR3 reads TGTGCCAGCAGCTTATCGGAGGTTAACGAGCAGTACTTC.

There are a few counts of this clone. The rearrangement links TRBV5-1 to TRBJ2-1; 9 positions agree with TRBD2. V was pared by 4 bases and J by 0 bases, with 2 bases of the junction left unmatched. Germline loops: CDR1 SGHRS, CDR2 YFSETQ. The CDR3 is 15 residues long. This CDR3 is CASSDSGSSYNEQFF. The CDR3 bases are TGCGCCAGCAGCGATAGCGGGAGCTCCTACAATGAGCAGTTCTTC.

V usage is TRBV5-1 and J usage is TRBJ1-6, with a weak D call TRBD1 (6 bases). V lost 0 bases to trimming and J lost 5 bases, with 15 bases between them. Germline loops: CDR1 SGHRS, CDR2 YFSETQ. CDR3 size: 17 residues. The CDR3 DNA sequence: TGCGCCAGCAGCTTGGTGGCTCGGGGGCCCGATAATTCACCCCTCCACTTT. Protein product: CASSLVARGPDNSPLHF.

J is TRBJ2-3 and V is TRBV29-1, with D unresolved. V dropped 2 bases and J dropped 0 bases, with 6 bases sitting between them. Germline assignment: CDR1 SQVTM and CDR2 ANQGSEA. The CDR3 is 13 residues long. CDR3 DNA: TGCAGCGTTGAAAAATCTAGCACAGATACGCAGTATTTT. Protein product: CSVEKSSTDTQYF.

V is TRBV25-1 and J is TRBJ1-2; 7 nucleotides agree with TRBD1. V shed 8 bases and J 4 bases; nucleotides not matched to a gene: 19. CDR1 MGHDK and CDR2 SYGVNS come from the germline V gene. The CDR3 totals 17 residues. CDR3 DNA: TGTGCCAGCTCGGCCCCCAGGGGGGGGCCAGACGGCTATGGCTACACCTTC. It yields the protein CASSAPRGGPDGYGYTF.

The chain recombines TRBV20-1 with TRBJ2-1; a possible D gene is TRBD2 (5 bases). Germline CDR1 is DFQATT and CDR2 is SNEGSKA (reference sequence). V lost 5 bases, J lost 9 bases, and 8 bases lay in between. There are 10 residues in the CDR3. CDR3 DNA sequence: TGCAGTGCTGTGGGGAGTGAGCAGTTCTTC. This sequence encodes CSAVGSEQFF.

This clone was observed a single time. This sequence joins TRBV10-2 and TRBJ2-4, with D perhaps assigned TRBD1 or TRBD2 (6 bases each). Trimming took off 6 bases at V and 0 bases at J, with 18 bases between the two ends. The CDR3 loop spans 17 amino acids. Germline CDR1 reads WSHSY; CDR2 reads SAAADI. The CDR3 sequence is CASREGQGRLAKNIQYF. DNA of the CDR3: TGCGCCAGCAGGGAGGGGCAGGGGCGGCTAGCCAAAAACATTCAGTACTTC.

The CDR3: CASSLAGGRTDTQYF. The CDR3 DNA is TGTGCCAGCAGCCTAGCGGGGGGTCGCACAGATACGCAGTATTTT. The rearrangement links TRBV6-6 to TRBJ2-3; 11 bases are a match to TRBD2. V was pared by 6 bases and J by 1 base, with 3 bases of the junction left unmatched. The CDR3 extends over 15 amino acids. Germline loops: CDR1 MNHNY, CDR2 SVGAGI (reference sequence).

This clone has a handful of counts. The chain links TRBV7-4 to TRBJ2-3; the D is unclear. Per the germline V gene, CDR1 is SGHVT and CDR2 is SQSDAQ. V shed 5 bases and J shed 2 bases, with 14 bases lying between them. The CDR3 totals 15 residues. This CDR3 reads CASSQCPCATDTQYF. CDR3 coding DNA: TGTGCCAGCAGCCAATGTCCCTGCGCCACAGATACGCAGTATTTT.

V gene TRBV30 combines with J gene TRBJ1-2; 7 nucleotides match TRBD1. Unmatched junction bases numbered 8, after V lost 2 bases and J lost 2 bases. Germline CDR1 is GTSNPN and CDR2 is SVGIG (reference sequence). This CDR3 region has 15 residues. The CDR3: CAWSLTGIPNYGYTF. The CDR3, as DNA: TGTGCCTGGAGTTTGACAGGGATTCCCAACTATGGCTACACCTTC.

The rearrangement uses TRBV5-6 and TRBJ2-5, with D possibly called TRBD1 or TRBD2 (5 bases each). Germline V lookup: CDR1 SGHDT, CDR2 YYEEEE. V was shortened by 3 bases and J by 2 bases, with 8 bases between the two germline ends. The CDR3 loop spans 13 amino acids. The chain's CDR3 is CASSSGTQETQYF. Written as DNA, the CDR3 is TGTGCCAGCAGCTCCGGGACGCAAGAGACCCAGTACTTC.

The gene calls are TRBV18 and TRBJ2-1, with D unresolved. This CDR3 region has 14 residues. Germline CDR1 is KGHSH and CDR2 is LQKENI. Trimming took off 3 bases at V and 4 bases at J, with 10 bases between the two ends. DNA of the CDR3: TGTGCCAGCTCACCGGCAGAATTATACAATGAGCAGTTCTTC. It encodes CASSPAELYNEQFF.

The V call is TRBV4-1, the J call TRBJ2-4; TRBD2 might be the D (5 bases). The CDR3 is 14 amino acids. Between the trimmed V and J ends, which lost 1 base and 10 bases, there was a span of 14 bases. The germline gives CDR1 MGHRA, CDR2 YSYEKL. Written as DNA, the CDR3 is TGCGCCAGCAGCCAAGGAGGGCCATACCTAATTCAGTACTTC. It is translated as CASSQGGPYLIQYF.

This clone occurred a few times. The J gene is TRBJ2-6, the V gene TRBV27, with a weak D call TRBD2 (6 bases). The CDR3 contains 17 residues. CDR1 and CDR2 (germline): MNHEY, SMNVEV (reference sequence). Trimming shortened V by 3 bases and J by 0 bases, and 12 bases separated the two germline ends. The CDR3 DNA sequence: TGTGCCAGCAGTTTGGGGGGTCTAATCTCTGGGGCCAACGTCCTGACTTTC. It codes for CASSLGGLISGANVLTF.

This clone was picked up a small number of times. This sequence joins TRBV30 and TRBJ2-5; TRBD1 or TRBD2 may be the D gene (5 bases each). Near its end, the DNA agrees better with TRBJ2-7, so the J call may be wrong. Germline V gives CDR1 GTSNPN, CDR2 SVGIG (reference sequence). There are 15 residues in the CDR3. The CDR3 loop reads CAWSVRWQGPYEQYF. Written as DNA, the CDR3 is TGTGCCTGGAGTGTAAGGTGGCAGGGACCCTACGAGCAGTACTTC.

J is TRBJ1-1 and V is TRBV5-1; D uncertain. The germline CDR1 and CDR2 sequences are SGHRS and YFSETQ. V shed 4 bases and J shed 1 base, with 8 bases lying between them. CDR3 length: 13 amino acids. The CDR3 is CASSPLGNTEAFF. In DNA, the CDR3 is TGCGCCAGCAGCCCCTTAGGGAACACTGAAGCTTTCTTT.

This clone showed up just once. The chain links TRBV29-1 to TRBJ1-1; D is perhaps TRBD1 (5 bases). V was cut by 7 bases and J by 4 bases, with 16 bases left in between. CDR3 length: 13 residues. Germline assignment: CDR1 SQVTM and CDR2 ANQGSEA. The CDR3 spells CSAVLGEGTEAFF. The DNA for the CDR3 is TGCAGCGCAGTACTAGGGGAGGGCACTGAAGCTTTCTTT.

V and J are TRBV7-3 and TRBJ2-5; D call uncertain. The CDR3 spans 13 residues. Trimming stripped 4 bases from V and 1 base from J, with 7 bases between. CDR1 is SGHTA, CDR2 FQGTGA, per germline. The CDR3 region is CASSSSIQETQYF. The CDR3 DNA reads TGTGCCAGCAGCTCGTCCATCCAAGAGACCCAGTACTTC.

The rearrangement links TRBV7-8 to TRBJ2-3, with 11 positions matching TRBD1. Per the germline V gene, CDR1 is SGHVS and CDR2 is FQNEAQ. CDR3 size: 16 residues. Trimming at V came to 5 bases and at J to 2 bases, leaving 6 bases not matched to a gene. The CDR3 here is CASSLRTGGLTDTQYF. Here the CDR3 DNA reads TGTGCCAGCAGCCTAAGGACAGGGGGCCTCACAGATACGCAGTATTTT.

This clone was seen only a few times. V is TRBV18 and J is TRBJ1-4; D perhaps matches TRBD1 (5 bases). Germline values: CDR1 KGHSH, CDR2 LQKENI. Deletions cut 3 bases from V and 7 bases from J, with 9 bases between. The CDR3 totals 13 residues. The CDR3 here is CASSPGQGEKLFF. CDR3 DNA: TGTGCCAGCTCACCGGGCCAGGGTGAAAAACTGTTTTTT.